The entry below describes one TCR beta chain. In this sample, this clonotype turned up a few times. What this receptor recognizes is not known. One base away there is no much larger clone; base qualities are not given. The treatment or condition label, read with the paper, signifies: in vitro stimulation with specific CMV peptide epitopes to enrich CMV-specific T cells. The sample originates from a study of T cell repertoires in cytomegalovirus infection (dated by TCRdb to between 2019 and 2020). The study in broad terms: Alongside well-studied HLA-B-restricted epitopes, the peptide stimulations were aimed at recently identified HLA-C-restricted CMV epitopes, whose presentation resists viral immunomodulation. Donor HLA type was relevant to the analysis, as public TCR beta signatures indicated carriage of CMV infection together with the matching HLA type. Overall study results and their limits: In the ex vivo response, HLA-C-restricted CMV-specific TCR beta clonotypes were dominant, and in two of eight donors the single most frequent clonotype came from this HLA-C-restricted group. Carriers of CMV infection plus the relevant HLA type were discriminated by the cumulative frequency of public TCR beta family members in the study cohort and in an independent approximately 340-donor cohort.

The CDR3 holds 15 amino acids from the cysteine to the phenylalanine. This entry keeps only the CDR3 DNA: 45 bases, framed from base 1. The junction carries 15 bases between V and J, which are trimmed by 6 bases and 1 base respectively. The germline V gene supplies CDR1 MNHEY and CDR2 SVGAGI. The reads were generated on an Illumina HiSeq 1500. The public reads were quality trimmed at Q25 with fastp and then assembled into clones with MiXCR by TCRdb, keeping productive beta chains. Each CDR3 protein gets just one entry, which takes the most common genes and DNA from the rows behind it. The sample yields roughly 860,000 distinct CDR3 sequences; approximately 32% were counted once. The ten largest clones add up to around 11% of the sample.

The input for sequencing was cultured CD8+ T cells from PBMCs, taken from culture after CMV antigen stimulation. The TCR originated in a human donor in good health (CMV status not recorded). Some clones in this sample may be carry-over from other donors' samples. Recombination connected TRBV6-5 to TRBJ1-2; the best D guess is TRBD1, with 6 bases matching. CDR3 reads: CASSLTGAINYGYTF. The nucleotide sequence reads TGTGCCAGCAGCTTGACAGGAGCGATTAACTATGGCTACACCTTC.